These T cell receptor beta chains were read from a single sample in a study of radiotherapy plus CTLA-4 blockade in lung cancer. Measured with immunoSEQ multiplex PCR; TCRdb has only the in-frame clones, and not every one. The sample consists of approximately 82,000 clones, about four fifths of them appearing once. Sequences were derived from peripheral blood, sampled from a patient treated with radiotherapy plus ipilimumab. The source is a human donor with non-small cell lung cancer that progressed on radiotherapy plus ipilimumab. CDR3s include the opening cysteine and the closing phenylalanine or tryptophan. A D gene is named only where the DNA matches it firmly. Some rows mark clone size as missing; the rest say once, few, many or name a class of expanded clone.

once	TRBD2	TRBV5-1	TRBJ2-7	CASSFGTSGPYEQYF	TGCGCCAGCAGCTTCGGGACTAGCGGCCCCTACGAGCAGTACTTC
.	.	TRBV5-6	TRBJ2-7	CASSLGGGREDYEQYF	TGTGCCAGCAGCTTGGGTGGGGGCAGGGAAGACTACGAGCAGTACTTC
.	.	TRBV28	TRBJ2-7	CASSPMLRSSNPAYPYEQYF	TGTGCCAGCAGTCCCATGTTGCGTTCCTCCAACCCCGCCTACCCCTACGAGCAGTACTTC
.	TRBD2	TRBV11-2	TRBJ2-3	CASSLGVAGGSGDTQYF	TGTGCCAGCAGCTTGGGAGTAGCGGGGGGCAGCGGGGATACGCAGTATTTT
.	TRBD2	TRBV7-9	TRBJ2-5	CASSETSGRIETQYF	TGTGCCAGCAGCGAAACTAGCGGGAGGATAGAGACCCAGTACTTC
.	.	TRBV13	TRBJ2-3	CASSFNRAYTDTQYF	TGTGCCAGCAGCTTCAACAGAGCCTACACAGATACGCAGTATTTT
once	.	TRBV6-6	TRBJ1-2	CASSYSQENYGYTF	TGTGCCAGCAGTTACTCCCAGGAAAACTATGGCTACACCTTC
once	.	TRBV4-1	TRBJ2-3	CASSRGYPTDTQYF	TGCGCCAGCAGCCGGGGCTACCCCACAGATACGCAGTATTTT
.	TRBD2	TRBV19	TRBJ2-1	CASNRLAGGIHSYNEQFF	TGTGCCAGTAACCGCCTAGCGGGGGGCATCCACTCCTACAATGAGCAGTTCTTC
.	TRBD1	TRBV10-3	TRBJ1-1	CAITTGERTEAFF	TGTGCCATCACGACAGGGGAGCGCACTGAAGCTTTCTTT
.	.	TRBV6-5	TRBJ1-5	CASSVSRGTNQPQHF	TGTGCCAGCAGTGTAAGCAGGGGAACGAATCAGCCCCAGCATTTT